Sequencing of this T cell receptor (beta chain) was carried out in a study of T cell responses to AZD1222 COVID-19 vaccine. CDR1 is SGHTA, CDR2 FQGTGA, per germline. Trimming took 7 bases from V and 1 from J, leaving 15 bases between them. The CDR3 contains 15 residues. TCRdb keeps only in-frame clones here, not all; method: immunoSEQ multiplex PCR. This sample has tens of thousands of clones, with around 80% found just once. On this clone itself: Its target is unknown.

Study-level points and caveats: Spike-wide coverage was observed for vaccine-associated CD4 TCRs, with dominant responses at 160-218 and 743-854. Females made up more of the donors, who were largely white British, and clonal diversity may have come out too low. Reportedly, close to half of spike-specific TCRs are directed against unmutated variant regions.

The V and J genes are TRBV7-3 and TRBJ2-3; D gene unclear. The sequences come from peripheral blood, collected on day 0 of AZD1222 vaccination. This sequence originates from an adult in good health. CDR3 protein: CASTYSGQGTDTQYF. The CDR3 DNA sequence: TGTGCCAGCACCTATTCTGGTCAGGGCACAGATACGCAGTATTTT.